What follows is one TCR beta chain and its context. Its antigen target is currently unknown. Base qualities were left out, and no much larger clone turns up one base away. The donors were 40 or so Caucasian individuals from Russia, aged roughly 6 to 90 years, who were systemically healthy. Each donor gave 8.5 to 10 milliliters of peripheral blood, collected into EDTA-treated Vacutainer tubes. Ficoll-Paque density-gradient centrifugation was used to isolate PBMCs, with at least 6 million obtained per sample. Total RNA, at least 6 micrograms per sample, was extracted from PBMCs with Trizol reagent. For every donor, flow cytometry on a PBMC aliquot measured the percentage of naive CD45RAhigh/CD27high T cells. To prepare the library, 5' RACE was applied. Instrument used: Illumina HiSeq 2500. The second PCR ran for about 6 to 12 cycles and used a J-beta primer mix along with a sample-barcoded 5' primer. A template-switch 5' adaptor carrying 12 random nucleotides introduced a unique molecular identifier onto each TCR beta cDNA molecule. At least 3 million CDR3-containing paired-end reads were obtained from each sample. First-strand cDNA synthesis was performed from all RNA using the Mint cDNA synthesis kit, with priming by a TRBC-specific oligonucleotide. After uracil-DNA glycosylase treatment, a first 18-cycle PCR used universal primers M1SS and BC2_uni_R on all cDNA. The source study handled its data this way. For normalization, 1 million high-quality reads, each with a distinct molecular identifier, were randomly selected from each sample. Instead of being binned into consensus sequences, reads that shared molecular identifiers were thrown out. CDR3 identification, clonotype clustering and error correction used MiTCR with a Q25 quality threshold and the strictest error-elimination algorithm. A nonparametric unseen species model using Euler transformation provided a lower-bound estimate of total TCR beta diversity. TCRdb handled the public reads itself, with Q25 trimming in fastp and clone calling in MiXCR, and kept productive beta chains. Rows are unified per CDR3 protein, each entry keeping the most common DNA and genes. TCRdb, not the original authors, processed these V and J calls. The sample has around 1.1 million distinct CDR3 sequences on record, around two fifths of them singletons. The ten largest account for roughly 14% of the sample.

These data originate in a study of blood T cells in healthy people across ages (dated by TCRdb to the mid-2010s). In terms of the full investigation: In model experiments, roughly one uniquely barcoded TCR beta cDNA molecule per two T cells was captured by template switching. Age-related changes in TCR beta repertoire diversity were measured in the study by deep sequencing normalized with unique cDNA molecular identifiers. Donors of different ages were randomly distributed across sequencing lanes to avoid experimental bias. Donors were grouped into four age groups: young (average 16 years), middle-aged (39), aged (about 60) and long-lived (around 80). Two additional independent replicas of 1 million unique cDNA reads from the same blood draw were analyzed for two donors (one aged 18 to 29 and one aged 80 or older). Beyond this particular receptor, the publication reports: As age increased, observed TCR beta diversity per million T cells dropped in a roughly linear way, and a significant reduction was already evident by age about 40. Bulk unsorted PBMC profiling prevented conclusive comparison of naive and antigen-experienced compartments. Compared with the aged group, more naive CD4+ T cells, fewer expanded clones and increased TCR diversity were shown by the long-lived group, suggesting age selection. The percentage of naive T cells measured by flow cytometry correlated strongly with observed TCR beta diversity. Estimates of total diversity based on one million sequenced T cells were considered lower bounds and underestimates. Because donor CMV infection status was unknown, age-related changes in expanded clonotypes were potentially confounded.

There are 15 amino acids in the CDR3, from cysteine to phenylalanine inclusive. The kept DNA is CDR3 alone, 45 bases in frame from the first base. CDR1 and CDR2, looked up from the germline V gene, are ENHRY and SYGVKD. The trim is 3 bases for V and 1 base for J, with a gap of 12 bases between the germline ends. This sequence originates from a young man in good health. The material sequenced was blood. The rearrangement joined TRBV10-3 to TRBJ1-1; the D gene is not confidently resolved. The base sequence is TGTGCCATCAGTGAAGCAGGCCGGAGGAACACTGAAGCTTTCTTT. The translation is CAISEAGRRNTEAFF.